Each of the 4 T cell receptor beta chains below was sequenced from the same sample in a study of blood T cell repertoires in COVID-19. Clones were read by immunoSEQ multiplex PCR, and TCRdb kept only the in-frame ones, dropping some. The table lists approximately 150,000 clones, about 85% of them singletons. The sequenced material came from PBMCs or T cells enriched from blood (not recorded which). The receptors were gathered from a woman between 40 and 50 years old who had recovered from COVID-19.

CDR3 nucleotide sequence: TGCGCCAGCAGCCAAGCCCTGGGACAGTCCTACGAGCAGTACTTC. As protein: CASSQALGQSYEQYF. This chain joins TRBV5-1 and TRBJ2-7, with 7 nucleotides matching TRBD1. V lost 4 bases and J lost 1; bases outside the gene matches: 8. There are 15 residues in the CDR3. Germline CDR1 reads SGHRS; CDR2 reads YFSETQ.

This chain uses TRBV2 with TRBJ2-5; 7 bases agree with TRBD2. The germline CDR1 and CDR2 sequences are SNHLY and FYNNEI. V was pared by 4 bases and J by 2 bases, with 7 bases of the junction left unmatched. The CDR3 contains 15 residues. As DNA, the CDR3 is TGTGCCAGCAGTGCACCAGCGGGGAGTCAAGAGACCCAGTACTTC. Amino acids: CASSAPAGSQETQYF.

This chain's CDR3 is CASSLGRENTEAFF. The CDR3 bases are TGTGCCAGCAGCTTAGGACGGGAGAACACTGAAGCTTTCTTT. This rearrangement joins TRBV11-1 to TRBJ1-1; no definite D call. CDR3 length equals 14 residues. Germline CDR1 and CDR2: SGHAT and FQDESV (reference sequence). V lost 1 base and J lost 1, with 7 bases in between.

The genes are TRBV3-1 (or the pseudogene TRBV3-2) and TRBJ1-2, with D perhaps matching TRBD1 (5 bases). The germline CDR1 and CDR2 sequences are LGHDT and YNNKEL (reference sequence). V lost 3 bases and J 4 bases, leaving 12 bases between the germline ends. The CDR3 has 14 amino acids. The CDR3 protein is CASSHATDTYGYTF. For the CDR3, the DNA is TGTGCCAGCAGCCACGCGACAGACACCTATGGCTACACCTTC.